Below, 8 T cell receptor beta chains from the same sample are listed, as sequenced in a study of CD8+ T cells in alopecia areata. cDNA reverse transcribed from extracted RNA served as the sequencing template. The method was immunoSEQ multiplex PCR; TCRdb's version includes in-frame clones alone and lacks a portion of them. Among more than 150,000 clones, 40% to 65% were seen once, and the ten largest hold roughly a fifth. Here the sequenced sample was CD8+ T cells sorted from blood, taken at week 0. Every receptor here comes from a human donor with alopecia areata.

There are a few counts of this clone. The chain uses TRBV7-2 and TRBJ2-1; 9 nucleotides match TRBD1. The CDR3 covers 14 residues. Germline lookup yields CDR1 SGHTA and CDR2 FQGNSA. The V and J ends lost 2 bases and 9 bases, in that order; junction bases with no gene match: 5. This CDR3 reads CASSLYGTGSEQFF. The CDR3 DNA sequence: TGTGCCAGCAGCTTATATGGGACAGGGTCTGAGCAGTTCTTC.

The chain employs TRBV29-1 and TRBJ2-7, with 10 nucleotides matching TRBD1. The CDR3 totals 14 residues. After removal of 1 base from V and 3 bases from J, the junction contained 3 bases not matched to a gene. Germline V gives CDR1 SQVTM, CDR2 ANQGSEA. This CDR3 reads CSVEVGTGVYEQYF. As DNA, the CDR3 is TGCAGCGTTGAAGTCGGGACAGGGGTCTACGAGCAGTACTTC.

V gene TRBV7-9 combines with J gene TRBJ1-6, with 7 bases fitting TRBD1. Germline V gives CDR1 SEHNR, CDR2 FQNEAQ (reference sequence). The CDR3 runs 16 residues. The ends lost 5 bases at V and 0 bases at J; junction bases unmatched: 4. The CDR3 is CASSPTGISYNSPLHF. CDR3 nucleotides: TGTGCCAGCAGCCCGACAGGGATCTCCTATAATTCACCCCTCCACTTT.

This chain uses TRBV11-2 with TRBJ2-7; a weak D match, TRBD1 (5 bases). V was pared by 1 base and J by 3 bases, with 10 bases between. CDR1 is SGHAT, CDR2 FQNNGV, per germline. This CDR3 comprises 14 residues. The chain's CDR3 is CASSLGSRVYEQYF. The CDR3 nucleotides are TGTGCCAGCAGCTTAGGGAGCAGGGTCTACGAGCAGTACTTC.

This chain uses TRBV5-6 with TRBJ1-6; TRBD1 matches 9 bases. The CDR3 is made up of 14 amino acids. The J segment lost 10 bases and the V segment lost 2 bases, leaving 4 bases of the junction unmatched. The V gene's germline CDR1 is SGHDT and CDR2 YYEEEE. CDR3 nucleotide sequence: TGTGCCAGCAGCTTCGGGACAGGGTTGTCACCCCTCCACTTT. Its translation is CASSFGTGLSPLHF.

Only a few counts were recorded for this clone. The rearrangement joins TRBV11-2 to TRBJ2-2; D perhaps matches TRBD1 (6 bases). This CDR3 is built from 14 residues. The V and J ends lost 6 bases and 6 bases respectively, with 14 bases between them. Per the germline V gene, CDR1 is SGHAT and CDR2 is FQNNGV. CDR3 coding DNA: TGTGCCAGCAGTTCCGGGACATACGCCGGGGAGCTGTTTTTT. Translated, it gives CASSSGTYAGELFF. Full variable domain (rest looked up from reference TRBV11-2 and TRBJ2-2): EAGVAQSPRYKIIEKRQSVAFWCNPISGHATLYWYQQILGQGPKLLIQFQNNGVVDDSQLPKDRFSAERLKGVDSTLKIQPAKLEDSAVYLCASSSGTYAGELFFGEGSRLTVL.

The sample holds a few counts of this clone. The genes are TRBV4-2 and TRBJ2-3, with 9 bases fitting TRBD2. This CDR3 region has 16 residues. V lost 2 bases and J lost 4; bases outside the gene matches: 7. Germline V lookup: CDR1 LGHNA, CDR2 YNFKEQ. The DNA for the CDR3 is TGTGCCAGCAGCCAACCATCCAGCGGGGGGTCAGATACGCAGTATTTT. Translated: CASSQPSSGGSDTQYF.

The V and J genes are TRBV10-3 and TRBJ1-2; D possibly corresponds to TRBD1 (5 bases). Germline V gene lookup returns CDR1 ENHRY and CDR2 SYGVKD. The CDR3 is 16 residues long. Trimming cost V 8 bases and J 4 bases, with 23 bases left between them. CDR3 sequence (DNA): TGTGCCATCGGGTGGGCCGACGTCTTCGGGGGCTATGGCTACACCTTC. This translates into CAIGWADVFGGYGYTF.